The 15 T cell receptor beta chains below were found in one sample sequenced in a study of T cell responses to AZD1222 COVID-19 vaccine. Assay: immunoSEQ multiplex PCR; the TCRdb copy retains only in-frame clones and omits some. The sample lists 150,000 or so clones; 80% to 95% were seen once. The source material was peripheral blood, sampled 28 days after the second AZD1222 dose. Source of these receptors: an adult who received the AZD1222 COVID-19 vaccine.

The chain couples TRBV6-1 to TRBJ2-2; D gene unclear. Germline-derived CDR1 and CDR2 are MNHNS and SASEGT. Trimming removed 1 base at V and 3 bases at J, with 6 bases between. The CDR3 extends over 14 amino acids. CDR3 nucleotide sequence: TGTGCCAGCAGTGAAGATAAGTACACCGGGGAGCTGTTTTTT. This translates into CASSEDKYTGELFF.

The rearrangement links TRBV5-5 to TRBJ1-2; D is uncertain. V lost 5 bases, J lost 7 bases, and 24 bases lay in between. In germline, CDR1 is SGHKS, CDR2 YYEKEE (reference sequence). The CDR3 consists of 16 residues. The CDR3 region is CASSIGLGPNPFGYTF. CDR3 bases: TGTGCCAGCAGTATTGGGCTAGGACCCAACCCTTTTGGCTACACCTTC.

CDR3 protein: CASSEVVAEYF. CDR3 bases: TGTGCCAGCAGTGAAGTTGTAGCAGAGTACTTC. This chain connects TRBV6-1 to TRBJ2-7, with D hard to call. The CDR3 is 11 amino acids. V shed 1 base and J shed 11 bases, with 9 bases lying between them. Germline V gene data show CDR1 as MNHNS and CDR2 as SASEGT.

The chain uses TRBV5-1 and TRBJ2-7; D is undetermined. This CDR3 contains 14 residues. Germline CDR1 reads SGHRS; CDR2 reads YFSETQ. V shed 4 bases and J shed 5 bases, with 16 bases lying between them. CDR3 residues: CASSERDSSNEQYF. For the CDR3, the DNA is TGCGCCAGCAGCGAGCGAGACTCGAGTAACGAGCAGTACTTC.

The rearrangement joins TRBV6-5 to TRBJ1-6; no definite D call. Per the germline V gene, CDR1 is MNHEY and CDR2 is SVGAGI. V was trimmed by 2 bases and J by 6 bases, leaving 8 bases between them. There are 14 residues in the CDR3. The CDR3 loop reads CASSYGVGNSPLHF. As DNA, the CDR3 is TGTGCCAGCAGTTACGGGGTTGGTAATTCACCCCTCCACTTT.

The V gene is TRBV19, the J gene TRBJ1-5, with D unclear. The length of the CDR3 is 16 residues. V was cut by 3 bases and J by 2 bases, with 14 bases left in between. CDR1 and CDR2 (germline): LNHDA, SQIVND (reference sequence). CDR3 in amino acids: CASSIRLGQGNQPQHF. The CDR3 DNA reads TGTGCCAGTAGTATTCGTCTTGGGCAGGGCAATCAGCCCCAGCATTTT.

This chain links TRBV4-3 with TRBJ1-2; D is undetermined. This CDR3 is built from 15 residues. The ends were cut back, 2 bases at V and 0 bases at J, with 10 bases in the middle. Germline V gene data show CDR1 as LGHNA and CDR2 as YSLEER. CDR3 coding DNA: TGCGCCAGCAGCCAAATTTTAGGGACTAACTATGGCTACACCTTC. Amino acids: CASSQILGTNYGYTF.

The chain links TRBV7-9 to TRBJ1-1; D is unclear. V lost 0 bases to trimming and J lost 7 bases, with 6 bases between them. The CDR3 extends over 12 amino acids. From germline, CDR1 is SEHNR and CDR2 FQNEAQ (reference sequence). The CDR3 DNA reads TGTGCCAGCAGCTTAGCCCAAGTTGAAGCTTTCTTT. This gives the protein CASSLAQVEAFF.

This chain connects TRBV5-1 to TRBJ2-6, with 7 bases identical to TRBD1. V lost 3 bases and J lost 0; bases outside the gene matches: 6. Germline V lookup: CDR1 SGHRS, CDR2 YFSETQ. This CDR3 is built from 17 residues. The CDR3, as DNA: TGCGCCAGCAGCTCGGGACAGATTATCTCTGGGGCCAACGTCCTGACTTTC. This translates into CASSSGQIISGANVLTF. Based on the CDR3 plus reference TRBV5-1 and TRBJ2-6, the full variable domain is KAGVTQTPRYLIKTRGQQVTLSCSPISGHRSVSWYQQTPGQGLQFLFEYFSETQRNKGNFPGRFSGRQFSNSRSEMNVSTLELGDSALYLCASSSGQIISGANVLTFGAGSRLTVL.

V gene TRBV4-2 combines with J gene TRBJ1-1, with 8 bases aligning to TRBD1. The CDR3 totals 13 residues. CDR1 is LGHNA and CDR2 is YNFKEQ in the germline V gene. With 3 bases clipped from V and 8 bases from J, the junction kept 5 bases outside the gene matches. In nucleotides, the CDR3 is TGTGCCAGCAGCCATGACCGGGACAGGGAAGCTTTCTTT. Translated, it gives CASSHDRDREAFF.

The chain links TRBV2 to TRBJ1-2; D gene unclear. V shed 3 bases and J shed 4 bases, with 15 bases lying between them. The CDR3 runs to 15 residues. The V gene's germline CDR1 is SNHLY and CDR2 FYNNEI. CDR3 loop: CASSDRRQRGYGYTF. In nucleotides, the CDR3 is TGTGCCAGCAGTGATCGGCGTCAGCGAGGCTATGGCTACACCTTC.

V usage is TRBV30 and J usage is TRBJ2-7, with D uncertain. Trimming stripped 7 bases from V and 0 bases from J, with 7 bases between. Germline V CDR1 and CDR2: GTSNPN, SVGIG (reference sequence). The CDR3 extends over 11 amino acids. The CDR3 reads CASTNSYEQYF. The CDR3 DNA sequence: TGTGCCTCTACAAACTCCTACGAGCAGTACTTC.

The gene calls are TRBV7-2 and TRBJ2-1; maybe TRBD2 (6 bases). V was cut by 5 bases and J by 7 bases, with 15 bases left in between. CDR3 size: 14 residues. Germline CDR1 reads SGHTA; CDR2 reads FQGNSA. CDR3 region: CASSHSAGMNEQFF. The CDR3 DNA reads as TGTGCCAGCAGCCATTCAGCGGGTATGAATGAGCAGTTCTTC.

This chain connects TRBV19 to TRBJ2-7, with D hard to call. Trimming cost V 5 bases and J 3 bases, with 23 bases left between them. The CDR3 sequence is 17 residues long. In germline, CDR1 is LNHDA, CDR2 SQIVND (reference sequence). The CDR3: CASSLLGPTAVIYEQYF. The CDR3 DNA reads TGTGCCAGTAGTCTCCTCGGGCCAACGGCGGTGATCTACGAGCAGTACTTC.

This CDR3 is CASSFRSGTDTQYF. CDR3 DNA sequence: TGTGCCAGCAGCTTCCGCTCTGGCACAGATACGCAGTATTTT. V usage is TRBV11-3 and J usage is TRBJ2-3; no clear D. Deletions cut 3 bases from V and 1 base from J, with 8 bases between. Germline V lookup: CDR1 SGHNT, CDR2 YENEEA. The CDR3 contains 14 residues.